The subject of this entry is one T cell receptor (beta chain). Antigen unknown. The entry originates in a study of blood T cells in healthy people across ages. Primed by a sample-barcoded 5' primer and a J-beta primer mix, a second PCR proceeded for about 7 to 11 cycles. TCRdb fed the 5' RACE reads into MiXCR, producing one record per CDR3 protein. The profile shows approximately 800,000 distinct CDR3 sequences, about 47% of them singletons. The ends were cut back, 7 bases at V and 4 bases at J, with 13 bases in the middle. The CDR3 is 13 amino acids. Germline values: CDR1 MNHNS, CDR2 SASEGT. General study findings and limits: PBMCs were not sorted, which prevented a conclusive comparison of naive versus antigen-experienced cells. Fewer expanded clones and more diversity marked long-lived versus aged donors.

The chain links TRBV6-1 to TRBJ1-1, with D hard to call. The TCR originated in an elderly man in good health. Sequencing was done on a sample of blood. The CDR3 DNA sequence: TGTGCCAGCAATTCTCCAGGCCTCACTGAAGCTTTCTTT. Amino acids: CASNSPGLTEAFF.